The 8 T cell receptor beta chains listed next were all sequenced from one sample in a study of blood T cell repertoires in COVID-19. The assay was immunoSEQ multiplex PCR, and TCRdb's table has in-frame clones only and misses some. The sample gives some 16,000 clones, more than 70% of which show up once; less than 15% is in the top ten. Sequenced input: peripheral blood. These receptors were collected from a human donor in a cohort sampled during active COVID-19.

J is TRBJ2-5 and V is TRBV18, with D perhaps TRBD1 (6 bases). Germline V gene sequence: CDR1 KGHSH, CDR2 LQKENI. The V and J ends lost 4 bases and 2 bases respectively, with 11 bases between them. This CDR3 has 14 residues. The CDR3 nucleotides are TGTGCCAGCTCACAAGGGGGAAGACAAGAGACCCAGTACTTC. Translation gives CASSQGGRQETQYF.

This clone has only one observation. Written as DNA, the CDR3 is TGTGCCAGCCCAGGGGTATCGAACACTGAAGCTTTCTTT. This sequence encodes CASPGVSNTEAFF. The chain is built from TRBV30 and TRBJ1-1; D possibly corresponds to TRBD1 (6 bases). V lost 8 bases to trimming and J lost 1 base, with 14 bases between them. In germline, CDR1 is GTSNPN, CDR2 SVGIG (reference sequence). The CDR3 consists of 13 residues.

This clone was observed a handful of times. The V gene is TRBV7-2, the J gene TRBJ1-6; the D is unclear. Germline lookup yields CDR1 SGHTA and CDR2 FQGNSA. V lost 4 bases and J lost 13, with 11 bases in between. CDR3 length: 12 residues. The CDR3 DNA sequence: TGTGCCAGCAGCTCTCTAAGAGGGCCCCTCCACTTT. Translated: CASSSLRGPLHF.

The gene calls are TRBV15 and TRBJ2-1; D might be TRBD1 (6 bases). Germline V gene data show CDR1 as LNHNV and CDR2 as YYDKDF (reference sequence). The V gene lost 2 bases and the J gene lost 2 bases, with 10 bases spanning the gap. The CDR3 loop spans 15 amino acids. CDR3 residues: CATSRPRTAYNEQFF. In DNA form, the CDR3 reads TGTGCCACCAGCAGACCAAGGACAGCCTACAATGAGCAGTTCTTC.

The chain joins TRBV28 to TRBJ1-4; maybe TRBD1 (6 bases). Trimming stripped 0 bases from V and 5 bases from J, with 10 bases between. This CDR3 comprises 15 residues. The germline V gene encodes CDR1 MDHEN and CDR2 SYDVKM. For the CDR3, the DNA is TGTGCCAGCAGTTTATGGTATCAGGGGAATGAAAAACTGTTTTTT. It codes for CASSLWYQGNEKLFF.

This chain joins TRBV30 and TRBJ2-7, with TRBD1 identical over 8 bases. Germline assignment: CDR1 GTSNPN and CDR2 SVGIG (reference sequence). CDR3 length: 13 amino acids. The junction had 6 bases not matched to a gene; V was cut back by 8 bases and J by 0 bases. CDR3 sequence reads: CAKRDRPSYEQYF. The CDR3 bases are TGTGCCAAGAGGGACAGGCCCTCCTACGAGCAGTACTTC.

This clone has only one observation. The chain employs TRBV6-6 and TRBJ1-1; 11 bases are shared with TRBD1. Germline V gene data show CDR1 as MNHNY and CDR2 as SVGAGI (reference sequence). The CDR3 runs 16 residues. The J segment lost 1 base and the V segment lost 6 bases, leaving 7 bases of the junction unmatched. CDR3 DNA: TGTGCCAGCAGCAGGACAGGGGGCGAGACGAACACTGAAGCTTTCTTT. As protein: CASSRTGGETNTEAFF.

This sequence joins TRBV28 and TRBJ1-4; 8 nucleotides line up with TRBD1. Per the germline V gene, CDR1 is MDHEN and CDR2 is SYDVKM. Unmatched junction bases numbered 9, after V lost 5 bases and J lost 1 base. There are 17 residues in the CDR3. The DNA for the CDR3 is TGTGCCAGCAGTGTGGGCAGGGGGCTAGGAACTAATGAAAAACTGTTTTTT. This sequence encodes CASSVGRGLGTNEKLFF.